This T cell receptor (beta chain) originates from a study of blood T cell repertoires in COVID-19. Germline values: CDR1 MNHEY, CDR2 SMNVEV (reference sequence). The CDR3 covers 14 residues. Trimming removed 6 bases from V and 12 bases from J; junction bases left unmatched: 16. Sequencing used immunoSEQ multiplex PCR; TCRdb keeps in-frame clones, though not all of them. Of 110,000 to 150,000 clones in the sample, about 89% were seen once. V gene TRBV27 combines with J gene TRBJ2-5; 7 bases are shared with TRBD2. The sequenced material came from PBMCs or T cells enriched from blood (not recorded which). The origin of this receptor is a man in his sixties who had recovered from COVID-19. In nucleotides, the CDR3 is TGTGCCAGCAGGCCCTCTGGGACTAACAAGCGGGAGTACTTC. Protein product: CASRPSGTNKREYF.